This T cell receptor beta chain was sequenced during a study of identical twins. Study results and limitations: Out-of-frame alpha sequences shared by twins showed excess low generation probability.

TCRdb analysed the 5' RACE reads with MiXCR anew, one entry per CDR3 protein. The repertoire consists of hundreds of thousands of distinct CDR3 sequences, with about 7.6% occurring once and the leading ten covering 1.6%. This clonotype occurred a few times. The antigen is unknown. This CDR3 region has 13 residues. Deletions cut 2 bases from V and 2 bases from J, with 6 bases between. In germline, CDR1 is WSHSY, CDR2 SAAADI. The data also belong to a second study, concerning yellow fever vaccine responses in identical twins.

The clonotype comes from a woman aged 18 to 35 in good health. This chain links TRBV10-2 with TRBJ1-2; no clear D. Sequencing was done on a sample of PBMCs. CDR3 in amino acids: CASSEGMNYGYTF. For the CDR3, the DNA is TGCGCCAGCAGTGAGGGGATGAACTATGGCTACACCTTC.